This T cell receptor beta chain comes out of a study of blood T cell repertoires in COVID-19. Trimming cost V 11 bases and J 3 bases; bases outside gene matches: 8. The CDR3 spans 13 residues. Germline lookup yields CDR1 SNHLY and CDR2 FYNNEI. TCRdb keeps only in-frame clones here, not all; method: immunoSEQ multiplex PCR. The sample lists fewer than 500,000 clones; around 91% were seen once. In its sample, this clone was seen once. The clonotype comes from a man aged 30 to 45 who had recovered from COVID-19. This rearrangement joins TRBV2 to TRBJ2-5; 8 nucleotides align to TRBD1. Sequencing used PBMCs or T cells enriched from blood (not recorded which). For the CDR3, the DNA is TGTGCCGGACAATACAGGGGGAAAGAGACCCAGTACTTC. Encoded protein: CAGQYRGKETQYF.